The present T cell receptor (delta chain) was sequenced within a study of γδ T cells in repeated Plasmodium falciparum infection (dated by TCRdb to about 2021). Turning to the overall study: Malian children exposed to intense seasonal malaria transmission were enrolled in the natural-infection arm and compared with Australian children matched for age and gender. The study examined how repeated Plasmodium falciparum infection shapes the human gammadelta T cell repertoire, using natural infection in Mali and controlled human malaria infection. Malian gammadelta TCR repertoires were analysed cross-sectionally during no-transmission periods and were analysed longitudinally across acute febrile malaria episodes. A few malaria-naive U.S. adults underwent four controlled human malaria infections by bites from P. falciparum NF54-infected Anopheles stephensi mosquitoes over about 590 days. Samples from controlled-infection subjects were taken at baseline, just before selected infections, and 21 days after each infection.

In this sample, this clone turned up many times. The antigen this receptor binds is unknown. This sequence is one base from a far larger clone and is likely a read error. Preparation of the library involved multiplex PCR. The data were produced on an Illumina MiSeq. From each sorted gammadelta T cell sample, both TCR gamma (TRG) and TCR delta (TRD) chains were sequenced. The original pipeline was this. The repertoire analyses drew on clonotype tree plots, the accumulated frequency of the top 20 clonotypes, and diversity index (DI) and D75 metrics. In TCRdb, clones were called once more from the public reads by CATT, and rows of identical DNA were later combined. The V and J calls and clone size are TCRdb's, not the authors'. For this sample there are around 46,000 delta-chain clones; roughly 2% appear just once. Together, the top ten hold approximately 25% of the sample. Paper-wide results and their limitations: The controlled-infection cohort was small, limiting analysis of inter-individual variability in gammadelta T cell responses. Vdelta2-negative gammadelta TCR repertoires from Malian children appeared more clonally expanded, less diverse and less shared than those of Australian children. Waves of new clonotype selection in Vdelta2-negative, largely Vdelta1+, gammadelta TCR repertoires appeared to be driven by repeated controlled infections. Generalizability was limited because the Malian cohort came from a small rural village made up predominantly of one ethnic group. A highly stable polyclonal repertoire over time and infection, with many inter-individual overlapping TCRgamma sequences, was shown by Vgamma9/Vdelta2+ TCR repertoires.

The CDR3 spans 14 residues, from the cysteine through the phenylalanine. The sequence is cut down to CDR3 DNA, 42 bases in frame from base 1. Looking up the germline V gene (reference sequence) yields CDR1 TVYSNPD and CDR2 GDNSRS. V loses 5 bases at its end and J loses 2 bases; junction bases beyond the gene matches: 6. For bulk TCR repertoire analysis, Vgamma9/Vdelta2+ and Vdelta2-negative gammadelta T cell populations were isolated by flow sorting from peripheral blood mononuclear cells. The sequenced material came from gamma-delta T cells from blood. The sequence came from a pool of human donors (malaria-infected and uninfected, not separated). This chain joins TRDV3 to TRDJ2; TRDD3 lines up with 9 middle nucleotides. The nucleotides read TGTGCCCCCTCTGGGGGATGCTTGACAGCACAACTCTTCTTT. The translation is CAPSGGCLTAQLFF.